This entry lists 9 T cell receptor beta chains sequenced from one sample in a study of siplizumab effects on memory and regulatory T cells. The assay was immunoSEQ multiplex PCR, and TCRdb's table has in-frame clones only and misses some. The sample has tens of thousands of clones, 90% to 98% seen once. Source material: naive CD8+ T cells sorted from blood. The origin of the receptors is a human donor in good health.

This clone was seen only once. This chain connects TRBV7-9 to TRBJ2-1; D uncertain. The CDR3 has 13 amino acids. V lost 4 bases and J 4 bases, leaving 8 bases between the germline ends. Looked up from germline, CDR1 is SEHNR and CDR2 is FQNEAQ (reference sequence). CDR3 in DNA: TGTGCCAGCAGCTCCCCACTATACAATGAGCAGTTCTTC. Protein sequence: CASSSPLYNEQFF.

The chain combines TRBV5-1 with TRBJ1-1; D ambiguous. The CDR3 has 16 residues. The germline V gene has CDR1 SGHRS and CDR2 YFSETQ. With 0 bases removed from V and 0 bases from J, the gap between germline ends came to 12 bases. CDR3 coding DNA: TGCGCCAGCAGCTTGGCCGGATTACACCTGAACACTGAAGCTTTCTTT. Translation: CASSLAGLHLNTEAFF.

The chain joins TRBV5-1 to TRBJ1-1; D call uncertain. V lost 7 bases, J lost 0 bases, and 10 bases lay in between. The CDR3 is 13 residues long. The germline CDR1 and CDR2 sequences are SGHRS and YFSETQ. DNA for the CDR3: TGCGCCAGCTCGCTTGACATGAACACTGAAGCTTTCTTT. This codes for CASSLDMNTEAFF.

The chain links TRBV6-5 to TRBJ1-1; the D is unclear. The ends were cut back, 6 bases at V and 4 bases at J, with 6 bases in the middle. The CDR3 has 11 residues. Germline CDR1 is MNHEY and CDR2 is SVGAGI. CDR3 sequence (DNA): TGTGCCAGCAGCCTGGGCACTGAAGCTTTCTTT. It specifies CASSLGTEAFF.

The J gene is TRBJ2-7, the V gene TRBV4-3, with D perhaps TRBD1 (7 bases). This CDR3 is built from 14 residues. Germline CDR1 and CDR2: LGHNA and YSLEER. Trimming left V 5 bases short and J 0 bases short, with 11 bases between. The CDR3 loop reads CASSAGQSSYEQYF. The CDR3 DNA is TGCGCCAGCAGCGCGGGACAGAGCTCCTACGAGCAGTACTTC.

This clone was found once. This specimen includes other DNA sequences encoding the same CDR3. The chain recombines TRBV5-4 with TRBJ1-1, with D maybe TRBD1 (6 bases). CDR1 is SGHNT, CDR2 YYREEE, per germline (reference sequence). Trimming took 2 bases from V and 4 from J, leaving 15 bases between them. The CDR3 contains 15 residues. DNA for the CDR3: TGTGCCAGCAGCTTTGGATCGGGGGCTGTCACTGAAGCTTTCTTT. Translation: CASSFGSGAVTEAFF.

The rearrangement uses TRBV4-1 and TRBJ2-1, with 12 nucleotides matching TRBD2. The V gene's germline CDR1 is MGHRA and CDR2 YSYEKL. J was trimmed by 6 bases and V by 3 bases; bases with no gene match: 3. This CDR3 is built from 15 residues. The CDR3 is CASSQLAGGLNEQFF. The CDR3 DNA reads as TGCGCCAGCAGCCAGCTAGCGGGGGGGCTCAATGAGCAGTTCTTC.

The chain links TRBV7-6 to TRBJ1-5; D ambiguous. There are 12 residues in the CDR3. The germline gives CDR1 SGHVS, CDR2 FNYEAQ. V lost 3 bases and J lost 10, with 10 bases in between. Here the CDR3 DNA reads TGTGCCAGCAGCTTCCCTGGCCAACCCCAGCATTTT. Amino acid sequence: CASSFPGQPQHF. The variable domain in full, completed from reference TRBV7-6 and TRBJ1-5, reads GAGVSQSPRYKVTKRGQDVALRCDPISGHVSLYWYRQALGQGPEFLTYFNYEAQQDKSGLPNDRFSAERPEGSISTLTIQRTEQRDSAMYRCASSFPGQPQHFGDGTRLSIL.

This CDR3 is CASRVGSNQPQHF. CDR3 DNA: TGTGCCAGCAGAGTTGGTAGCAATCAGCCCCAGCATTTT. The chain couples TRBV6-5 to TRBJ1-5; D gene ambiguous. This CDR3 region has 13 residues. Germline lookup yields CDR1 MNHEY and CDR2 SVGAGI. The V and J ends lost 6 bases and 0 bases respectively, with 6 bases between them.